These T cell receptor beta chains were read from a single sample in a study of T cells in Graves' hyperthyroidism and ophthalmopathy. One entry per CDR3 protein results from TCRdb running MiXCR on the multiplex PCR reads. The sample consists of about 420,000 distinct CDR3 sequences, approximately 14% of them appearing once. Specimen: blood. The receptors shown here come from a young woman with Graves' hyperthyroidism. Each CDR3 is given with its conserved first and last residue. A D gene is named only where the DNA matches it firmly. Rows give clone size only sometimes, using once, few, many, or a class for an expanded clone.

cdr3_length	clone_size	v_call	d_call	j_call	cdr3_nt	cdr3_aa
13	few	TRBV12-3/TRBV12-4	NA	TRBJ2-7	TGTGCCAGCAGTACAGGGAGCTCCTACGAGCAGTACTTC	CASSTGSSYEQYF
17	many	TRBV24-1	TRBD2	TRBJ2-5	TGTGCCACCAGTGATTTGGGACTAGCGGGGAGACAAGAGACCCAGTACTTC	CATSDLGLAGRQETQYF
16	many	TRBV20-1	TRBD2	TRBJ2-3	TGCAGTGCTAGTCTCGTCGGGGGGGGGATCACAGATACGCAGTATTTT	CSASLVGGGITDTQYF
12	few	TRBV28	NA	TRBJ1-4	TGTGCCAGCAGTTTAGCTGATGAAAAACTGTTTTTT	CASSLADEKLFF
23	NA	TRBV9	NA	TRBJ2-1	TGTGCCCCTTACGAAGGAGGCGGGGGCTGTCGGGCGACATGGGCTAGCTCCTACAATGAGCAGTTCTTC	CAPYEGGGGCRATWASSYNEQFF
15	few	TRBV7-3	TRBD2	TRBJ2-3	TGTGCCAGCAGCCAACGGGGGGATTTCACAGATACGCAGTATTTT	CASSQRGDFTDTQYF
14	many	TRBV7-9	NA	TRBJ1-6	TGTGCCAGCAGCCACACCACCGGGTCGTCACCCCTCCACTTT	CASSHTTGSSPLHF
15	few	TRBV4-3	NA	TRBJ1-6	TGCGCCAGCAGCCCCGAGACTGTGGCAAATTCACCCCTCCACTTT	CASSPETVANSPLHF
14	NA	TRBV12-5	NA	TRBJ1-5	TGTGCTAGTTTATTAGGGAGGGCCCTCGATTCTCAGCATTTT	CASLLGRALDSQHF
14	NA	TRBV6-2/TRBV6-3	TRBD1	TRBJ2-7	TGTGCCACCCGGAGGGGACAGGGACTTGTCGAGCAGTACTTC	CATRRGQGLVEQYF
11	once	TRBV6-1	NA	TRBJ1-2	TGTGCCAGCAGGACCTCCTATGGCTACACCTTC	CASRTSYGYTF
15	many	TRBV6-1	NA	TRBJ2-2	TGTGCCAGCAGTTCCTTACCTGCAGGAGGCGGGGAGCTGTTTTTT	CASSSLPAGGGELFF
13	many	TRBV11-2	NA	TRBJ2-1	TGTGCCAGCAGCTTTCCAGGCTACAATGAGCAGTTCTTC	CASSFPGYNEQFF
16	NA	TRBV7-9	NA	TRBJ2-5	TGTGCCAGCAGCTTAGATTTCCAGGGATTGGGAAAGACCCAGTACTTC	CASSLDFQGLGKTQYF
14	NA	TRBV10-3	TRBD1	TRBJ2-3	TGTGCCATCAGTGAGGGACAGGGGACAGATACGCAGTATTTT	CAISEGQGTDTQYF
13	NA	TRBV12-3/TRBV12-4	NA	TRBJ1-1	TGTGCCAGCAGTTTAATAATGGCGGCTGAAGCTTTCTTT	CASSLIMAAEAFF
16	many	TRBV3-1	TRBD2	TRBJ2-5	TGTGCCAGCAGCCAAGCGGCTAGCGGGAGGGCCTGGACCCAGTACTTC	CASSQAASGRAWTQYF
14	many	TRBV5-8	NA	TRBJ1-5	TGTGCCAGCAGCTTGGAGGTTGGGAATCAGCCCCAGCATTTT	CASSLEVGNQPQHF
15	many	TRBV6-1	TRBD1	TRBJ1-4	TGTGCCAGCAGTTCGGGGGCAGGGGGTAATGAAAAACTGTTTTTT	CASSSGAGGNEKLFF
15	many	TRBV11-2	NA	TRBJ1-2	TGTGCCAGCAGCTTAGTCACCACCCGAGACTATGGCTACACCTTC	CASSLVTTRDYGYTF
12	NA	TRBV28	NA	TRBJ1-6	TGTGCCAGCCACCCGACTAATTCACCCCTCCACTTT	CASHPTNSPLHF
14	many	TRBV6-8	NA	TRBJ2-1	TGTGCCAGCACTCACGACTACCCGGGGAATGAGCAGTTCTTC	CASTHDYPGNEQFF
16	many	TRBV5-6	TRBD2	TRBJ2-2	TGTGCCAGCAGCCTTGGGACTAGCGGTCCCACCGGGGAGCTGTTTTTT	CASSLGTSGPTGELFF
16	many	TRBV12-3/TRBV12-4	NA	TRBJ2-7	TGTGCCAGCAGTCGACCGACCGTTGGGCCATCCTACGAGCAGTACTTC	CASSRPTVGPSYEQYF
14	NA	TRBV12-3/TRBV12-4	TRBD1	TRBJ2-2	TGTGCCAGCAGCCCCGACAGGGTGAGCGGGGAGCTGTTTTTT	CASSPDRVSGELFF
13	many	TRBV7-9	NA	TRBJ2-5	TGTGCCAGCACCCACGGAGGACAAGAGACCCAGTACTTC	CASTHGGQETQYF
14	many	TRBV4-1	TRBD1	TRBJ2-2	TGCGCCAGCAGCCAACCGACAGGGGGCGGGGAGCTGTTTTTT	CASSQPTGGGELFF
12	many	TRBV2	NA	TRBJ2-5	TGTGCCAGCAAGGACCGGGGAGAGACCCAGTACTTC	CASKDRGETQYF
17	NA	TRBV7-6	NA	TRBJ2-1	TGTGCCAGCAGCTTAGAGGGGCGGTATAGCTCCTACAATGAGCAGTTCTTC	CASSLEGRYSSYNEQFF
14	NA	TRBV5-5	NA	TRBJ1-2	TGTGCCAGCACCCCGCTACCGGATAACTATGGCTACACCTTC	CASTPLPDNYGYTF
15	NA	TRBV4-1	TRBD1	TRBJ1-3	TGCGCCAGCAGCCCAAGGGGGCTGTCTGGAAACACCATATATTTT	CASSPRGLSGNTIYF
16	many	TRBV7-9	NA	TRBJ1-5	TGTGCCAGCAGCTCAGACGTTGACTATAGCAATCAGCCCCAGCATTTT	CASSSDVDYSNQPQHF
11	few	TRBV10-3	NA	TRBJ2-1	TGTGCCATCAGGGATTCGGGAGAGCAGTTCTTC	CAIRDSGEQFF
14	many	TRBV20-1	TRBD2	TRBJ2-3	TGCAGTGTTCTAGCGGGAGGGGCCACAGATACGCAGTATTTT	CSVLAGGATDTQYF
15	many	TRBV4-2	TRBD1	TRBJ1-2	TGTGCCAGCAGCCAAGTAGGGCAGGGGGCCTATGGCTACACCTTC	CASSQVGQGAYGYTF
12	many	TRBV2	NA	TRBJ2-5	TGTGCCAGCAGTGAAGAGGGGGGGACCCAGTACTTC	CASSEEGGTQYF
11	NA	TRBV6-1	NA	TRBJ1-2	TGTGCCAGCAGTGAGAATAGGGGATACACCTTC	CASSENRGYTF
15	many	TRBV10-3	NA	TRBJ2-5	TGTGCCATCAGTGAGTCCGGGACAAAGGGAGAGACCCAGTACTTC	CAISESGTKGETQYF
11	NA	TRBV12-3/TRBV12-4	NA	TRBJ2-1	TGTGCCAGCAGTTCCGACACTATGCAGTTCTTC	CASSSDTMQFF
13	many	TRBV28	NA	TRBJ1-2	TGTGCCAGCAGCTTAATCCCGGGGCTGGGCTACACCTTC	CASSLIPGLGYTF
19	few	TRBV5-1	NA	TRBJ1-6	TGCGCCAGCAGCTTGGAGGGGATTGAAACGAGCTCCTATAATTCACCCCTCCACTTT	CASSLEGIETSSYNSPLHF
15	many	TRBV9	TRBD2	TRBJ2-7	TGTGCCAGCAGCGTAGGGGTAGCGGGAGCCTACGAGCAGTACTTC	CASSVGVAGAYEQYF
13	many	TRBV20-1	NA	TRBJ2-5	TGCAGTGCTACGAGTAGGCTATGGGAGACCCAGTACTTC	CSATSRLWETQYF
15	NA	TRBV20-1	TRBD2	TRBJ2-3	TGCAGTGCTAGCTTCGGACTAGCGGAAGCAGATACGCAGTATTTT	CSASFGLAEADTQYF
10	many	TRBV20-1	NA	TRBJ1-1	TGCAGTGCTAGGGAAGCGAGGTCTTTCTTT	CSAREARSFF
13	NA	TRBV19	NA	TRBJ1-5	TGTGCCAGTAGTCGGGCAGGGGATCAGCCCCAGCATTTT	CASSRAGDQPQHF